This TCR beta chain was sequenced in a study of T cell clonotyping in hematopoietic cell transplantation. Study results and limitations: Higher Inverse Simpson Index values in graft donor and pretransplant recipient predicted broader posttransplant TCR diversity. Pathologically expanded recipient clonotypes increased progressively from day 30 to day 180 as diversity fell. Few recipient clonotypes overlapped donors; over 95% were de novo at given depth.

Assay: immunoSEQ multiplex PCR; the TCRdb copy retains only in-frame clones and omits some. Altogether 15,000 to 20,000 clones are present, roughly 84% being singletons, with the ten largest covering about 4%. Samples: about 28 days before transplant, then days 30, 100 and 180 after. Note on this clone: What it binds is unknown.

The source material was PBMCs, sampled 100 days after allogeneic stem cell transplant. The sequence was obtained from a male patient aged 60 to 75 who had an allogeneic stem cell transplant from a related donor, so the T cells may come from the graft donor. Some clones in this sample may be carry-over from other donors' samples.

CDR3 amino acids: CASSSYYEQYF. CDR3 DNA sequence: TGTGCCAGCAGTTCTTATTACGAGCAGTACTTC. This chain joins TRBV28 and TRBJ2-7; no firm D call. The germline V gene has CDR1 MDHEN and CDR2 SYDVKM. This CDR3 has 11 amino acids. Trimming left V 4 bases short and J 4 bases short, with 5 bases between.